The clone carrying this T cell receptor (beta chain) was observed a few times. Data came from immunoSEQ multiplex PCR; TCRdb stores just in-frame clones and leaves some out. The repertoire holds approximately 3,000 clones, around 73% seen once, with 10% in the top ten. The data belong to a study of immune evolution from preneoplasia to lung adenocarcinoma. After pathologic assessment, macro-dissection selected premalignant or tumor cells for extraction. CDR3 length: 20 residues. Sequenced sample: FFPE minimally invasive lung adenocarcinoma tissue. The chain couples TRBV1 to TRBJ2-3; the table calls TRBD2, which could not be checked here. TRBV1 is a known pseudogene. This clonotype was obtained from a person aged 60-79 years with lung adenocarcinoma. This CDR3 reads CTSSQSPRPAVTASTDTQYF. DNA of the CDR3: TGCACCAGCAGCCAATCCCCGAGGCCCGCCGTCACTGCTAGCACAGATACGCAGTATTTT.